This TCR beta chain appears in the sequencing data of a study of T-cell memory formation after mild COVID-19. J was trimmed by 10 bases and V by 1 base; bases with no gene match: 2. The CDR3 covers 14 residues. CDR1 is SGHTA, CDR2 FQGNSA, per germline. TCRdb reprocessed the 5' RACE reads via MiXCR and lists one record per CDR3 protein. The sample includes tens of thousands of distinct CDR3 sequences, less than 8% of them seen just once. The sequence was collected from an adult who had mild COVID-19 (a few samples of this study predate the infection). Cell type and time point are not known. Sequencing was carried out using PBMCs or a T cell subset sorted from them (not recorded which). The chain recombines TRBV7-2 with TRBJ2-1; 12 bases agree with TRBD2. CDR3 in amino acids: CASSLDGLAGEQFF. The CDR3 bases are TGTGCCAGCAGCTTAGACGGACTAGCGGGGGAGCAGTTCTTC.